These 15 T cell receptor beta chains were all obtained from the same sample, sequenced in a study of CD8 T cells in ankylosing spondylitis. Broader study findings: The study identified a TCR beta motif of fewer than 10 highly homologous variants that appeared characteristic of ankylosing spondylitis blood.

Their antigens remain unidentified. Each CDR3 protein is one row after TCRdb ran MiXCR on the 5' RACE reads. The sample has about 130,000 distinct CDR3 sequences, 17% seen once. Sequencing was performed on blood, either unsorted or a sorted T cell fraction (not recorded which). All receptors derive from a male donor with ankylosing spondylitis.

This clonotype was found many times. The rearrangement uses TRBV12-3 or TRBV12-4 and TRBJ1-6; TRBD1 might be the D (5 bases). The length of the CDR3 is 15 residues. V shed 10 bases and J shed 9 bases, with 22 bases lying between them. The CDR3 is CATTHRGAGISPLHF. CDR3 DNA sequence: TGTGCCACGACCCACAGAGGGGCAGGGATTTCACCCCTCCACTTT.

This clonotype was picked up a small number of times. The V and J genes are TRBV13 and TRBJ1-3; D is possibly TRBD1 (5 bases). There are 15 residues in the CDR3. The germline V gene encodes CDR1 PRHDT and CDR2 FYEKMQ (reference sequence). V was trimmed by 3 bases and J by 4 bases, leaving 13 bases between them. The DNA of the CDR3 is TGTGCCAGCAGCTTGGGGCCAGGGCCCGGAAACACCATATATTTT. It codes for CASSLGPGPGNTIYF.

The chain combines TRBV4-3 with TRBJ2-4; 11 bases map to TRBD2. CDR1 and CDR2 from the germline V gene are LGHNA and YSLEER. The V and J ends lost 4 bases and 5 bases, in that order; junction bases with no gene match: 1. The length of the CDR3 is 14 residues. CDR3 DNA: TGCGCCAGCAGCCTGGGACTAGCGGAAAACATTCAGTACTTC. Translating it yields CASSLGLAENIQYF.

The chain carries TRBV27 and TRBJ2-2, with no clear D. The CDR3 has 12 amino acids. Germline assignment: CDR1 MNHEY and CDR2 SMNVEV (reference sequence). V was trimmed by 6 bases and J by 6 bases, leaving 8 bases between them. CDR3 in amino acids: CASRTFSGELFF. The CDR3 nucleotides read TGTGCCAGCAGGACCTTCTCCGGGGAGCTGTTTTTT.

The chain carries TRBV2 and TRBJ2-1, with 8 bases fitting TRBD1. With V trimmed by 6 bases and J by 6 bases, 10 bases remained unmatched. This CDR3 is 15 amino acids long. Germline loops: CDR1 SNHLY, CDR2 FYNNEI. The CDR3 spells CASSPRTGLSNEQFF. The CDR3 coding sequence is TGTGCCAGCAGCCCAAGGACAGGGTTGAGCAATGAGCAGTTCTTC.

This sequence joins TRBV6-1 and TRBJ2-1; D assignment may be TRBD1 or TRBD2 (5 bases each). Between the trimmed V and J ends, which lost 8 bases and 7 bases, there was a span of 9 bases. The germline CDR1 and CDR2 sequences are MNHNS and SASEGT. There are 11 residues in the CDR3. CDR3 DNA: TGTGCCAGCGATTGGGGGAATGAGCAGTTCTTC. Its translation: CASDWGNEQFF.

Of note for this clonotype: It is likely a read error, because the conserved phenylalanine at the end of the CDR3 is missing. This chain connects TRBV4-3 to TRBJ2-2, with D possibly matching TRBD2 (6 bases). This CDR3 comprises 16 residues. Germline V lookup: CDR1 LGHNA, CDR2 YSLEER. V dropped 0 bases and J dropped 6 bases, with 14 bases sitting between them. In DNA form, the CDR3 reads TGCGCCAGCAGCCAAGAGGGAGGACGGGGTGCCGGGGAGCTGTTTTCT. Amino acid sequence: CASSQEGGRGAGELFS.

This sequence joins TRBV4-3 and TRBJ2-7; no reliable D call. Germline V CDR1 and CDR2: LGHNA, YSLEER. The ends were cut back, 0 bases at V and 6 bases at J, with 6 bases in the middle. This CDR3 spans 12 amino acids. CDR3 DNA: TGCGCCAGCAGCCAAGATCTTGGCGAGCAGTACTTC. Translating it yields CASSQDLGEQYF.

This chain links TRBV7-3 with TRBJ2-2; D is possibly TRBD1 (6 bases). The V end lost 4 bases, the J end lost 5 bases, and 8 bases lay between the germline ends. The V gene's germline CDR1 is SGHTA and CDR2 FQGTGA. This CDR3 is built from 13 residues. The CDR3 DNA follows: TGTGCCAGCAGCTCCCAGGGGACCGGGGAGCTGTTTTTT. This translates into CASSSQGTGELFF.

J is TRBJ2-7 and V is TRBV27, with 11 bases identical to TRBD2. The germline V gene encodes CDR1 MNHEY and CDR2 SMNVEV (reference sequence). CDR3 length: 17 amino acids. With V trimmed by 0 bases and J by 5 bases, 9 bases remained unmatched. Here the CDR3 DNA reads TGTGCCAGCAGTTTATCGCGGCTAGCGGGAGGATACCACGAGCAGTACTTC. Translated: CASSLSRLAGGYHEQYF.

The chain is built from TRBV6-5 and TRBJ1-1; D not resolved. In germline, CDR1 is MNHEY, CDR2 SVGAGI. Deletions cut 6 bases from V and 1 base from J, with 6 bases between. This CDR3 is built from 12 residues. CDR3 sequence reads: CASSTTNTEAFF. The CDR3 DNA reads TGTGCCAGCAGCACTACGAACACTGAAGCTTTCTTT.

The genes are TRBV20-1 and TRBJ2-7, with a tentative D call TRBD1 (5 bases). In germline, CDR1 is DFQATT, CDR2 SNEGSKA (reference sequence). The CDR3 totals 12 residues. Trimming left V 2 bases short and J 2 bases short, with 7 bases between. CDR3 DNA: TGCAGTGCTAGACAGGGTCCCTACGAGCAGTACTTC. It specifies CSARQGPYEQYF.

The CDR3 DNA sequence: TGTGCCAGCAGCCAAGAATATAGCAATCAGCCCCAGCATTTT. Its protein product is CASSQEYSNQPQHF. V gene TRBV3-1 combines with J gene TRBJ1-5; D ambiguous. CDR3 length: 14 amino acids. Trimming removed 0 bases at V and 0 bases at J, with 3 bases between. Germline lookup yields CDR1 LGHDT and CDR2 YNNKEL (reference sequence).

The chain recombines TRBV6-5 with TRBJ1-1; no firm D call. Deletions cut 0 bases from V and 6 bases from J, with 11 bases between. The CDR3 is 14 residues long. Germline assignment: CDR1 MNHEY and CDR2 SVGAGI. The CDR3 DNA sequence: TGTGCCAGCAGTTACTCTAGAGAAATCCCTGAAGCTTTCTTT. As protein: CASSYSREIPEAFF.

The chain has TRBV7-6 and TRBJ2-7; TRBD2 is a possible D gene (5 bases). The CDR3 extends over 13 amino acids. Germline loops: CDR1 SGHVS, CDR2 FNYEAQ. Trimming pared 3 bases from V and 5 bases from J, leaving 11 bases between. CDR3 DNA: TGTGCCAGCAGCTTGACTATCCGCCACGAGCAGTACTTC. It codes for CASSLTIRHEQYF.